This is a list of T cell receptor beta chains from one sample in a study of blood T cells in healthy people across ages. From the 5' RACE reads, TCRdb called clonotypes with MiXCR, one entry per CDR3 protein. This sample has 550,000 to 650,000 distinct CDR3 sequences, with about 25% found just once. The sample also formed part of further work on T cells of mothers and their children.

Material for sequencing was blood. These receptors were collected from a boy between 2 and 15 years old in good health. CDR3s include the opening cysteine and the closing phenylalanine or tryptophan. Each record gives: clone size, J gene, D gene, V gene, CDR3 length, CDR3 DNA, CDR3 protein. D genes are given only for firm matches. Not every row has a clone size; where given, it reads once, few, many or a size class.

clone size: few
J gene: TRBJ2-3
D gene: TRBD1
V gene: TRBV6-5
CDR3 length: 11
CDR3 DNA: TGTGCCAGCAGACTCCGGGACAGGCAGTATTTT
CDR3 protein: CASRLRDRQYF

clone size: .
J gene: TRBJ2-1
D gene: .
V gene: TRBV20-1
CDR3 length: 15
CDR3 DNA: TGCAGTGCTCAGGCAGCTGAAAGCTCCTACAATGAGCAGTTCTTC
CDR3 protein: CSAQAAESSYNEQFF

clone size: .
J gene: TRBJ1-4
D gene: .
V gene: TRBV29-1
CDR3 length: 13
CDR3 DNA: TGCAGCGTTGAAGCGGAAGGAGGGGAAAAACTGTTTTTT
CDR3 protein: CSVEAEGGEKLFF

clone size: .
J gene: TRBJ2-1
D gene: TRBD2
V gene: TRBV6-5
CDR3 length: 14
CDR3 DNA: TGTGCCAGCAGTTACGGGGGGGATTCCAATGAGCAGTTCTTC
CDR3 protein: CASSYGGDSNEQFF

clone size: .
J gene: TRBJ1-4
D gene: .
V gene: TRBV11-2
CDR3 length: 15
CDR3 DNA: TGTGCCAGCAGCTTAGAGGGTACAACTAATGAAAAACTGTTTTTT
CDR3 protein: CASSLEGTTNEKLFF

clone size: once
J gene: TRBJ2-7
D gene: TRBD1
V gene: TRBV5-6
CDR3 length: 13
CDR3 DNA: TGTGCCAGCAGGGGACAGGCCGACTACGAGCAGTACTTC
CDR3 protein: CASRGQADYEQYF

clone size: few
J gene: TRBJ2-1
D gene: .
V gene: TRBV4-2
CDR3 length: 14
CDR3 DNA: TGTGCCAGCAGCGGGGTAGGGAGCTACAATGAGCAGTTCTTC
CDR3 protein: CASSGVGSYNEQFF

clone size: few
J gene: TRBJ1-2
D gene: .
V gene: TRBV6-5
CDR3 length: 15
CDR3 DNA: TGTGCCAGCAGTTACACCTCGACAGCAAACTATGGCTACACCTTC
CDR3 protein: CASSYTSTANYGYTF

clone size: few
J gene: TRBJ2-1
D gene: .
V gene: TRBV11-2
CDR3 length: 13
CDR3 DNA: TGTGCCAGCGGGACTCAGTTTTACAATGAGCAGTTCTTC
CDR3 protein: CASGTQFYNEQFF

clone size: .
J gene: TRBJ2-7
D gene: TRBD2
V gene: TRBV12-3/TRBV12-4
CDR3 length: 15
CDR3 DNA: TGTGCCAGCGCCCTTGGGGGACTAGCACCCTACGAGCAGTACTTC
CDR3 protein: CASALGGLAPYEQYF

clone size: .
J gene: TRBJ2-1
D gene: .
V gene: TRBV6-5
CDR3 length: 15
CDR3 DNA: TGTGCCAGCAGTCCCACCCAGGGGTCCTACAATGAGCAGTTCTTC
CDR3 protein: CASSPTQGSYNEQFF

clone size: .
J gene: TRBJ1-1
D gene: .
V gene: TRBV27
CDR3 length: 15
CDR3 DNA: TGTGCCAGCAGCGATCAGACCCTACCGAACACTGAAGCTTTCTTT
CDR3 protein: CASSDQTLPNTEAFF

clone size: .
J gene: TRBJ1-1
D gene: .
V gene: TRBV11-3
CDR3 length: 16
CDR3 DNA: TGTGCCAGCAGCCTCCCCATGGGGGGCTTCGACACTGAAGCTTTCTTT
CDR3 protein: CASSLPMGGFDTEAFF

clone size: .
J gene: TRBJ2-1
D gene: TRBD2
V gene: TRBV29-1
CDR3 length: 18
CDR3 DNA: TGCAGCGTTGAAGATTGGCTAGCGGGAGGGGGCTCCTACAATGAGCAGTTCTTC
CDR3 protein: CSVEDWLAGGGSYNEQFF

clone size: few
J gene: TRBJ2-1
D gene: .
V gene: TRBV12-3/TRBV12-4
CDR3 length: 11
CDR3 DNA: TGTGCCAGCGGCCATTACAATGAGCAGTTCTTC
CDR3 protein: CASGHYNEQFF

clone size: .
J gene: TRBJ1-2
D gene: TRBD1
V gene: TRBV4-1
CDR3 length: 18
CDR3 DNA: TGCGCCAGCGGACGGATCGGACAGGGGGAATTCGTCGTTGGTGGCTACACCTTC
CDR3 protein: CASGRIGQGEFVVGGYTF

clone size: once
J gene: TRBJ2-4
D gene: TRBD2
V gene: TRBV10-2
CDR3 length: 14
CDR3 DNA: TGCGCCAGCACCTCTAGCGGGGGGGCATACATTCAGTACTTC
CDR3 protein: CASTSSGGAYIQYF

clone size: .
J gene: TRBJ1-2
D gene: .
V gene: TRBV27
CDR3 length: 13
CDR3 DNA: TGTGCCAGCAGTTCCGCGTGGGGGGACGGCTACACCTTC
CDR3 protein: CASSSAWGDGYTF

clone size: .
J gene: TRBJ1-1
D gene: .
V gene: TRBV7-2
CDR3 length: 13
CDR3 DNA: TGTGCCAGCAGCTCATTCCTCAACACTGAAGCTTTCTTT
CDR3 protein: CASSSFLNTEAFF

clone size: .
J gene: TRBJ2-7
D gene: TRBD2
V gene: TRBV3-1
CDR3 length: 15
CDR3 DNA: TGTGTCAGCAGCCAAAAGTCGCGGGGGGACTACGAGCAGTACTTC
CDR3 protein: CVSSQKSRGDYEQYF

clone size: few
J gene: TRBJ1-1
D gene: .
V gene: TRBV12-3/TRBV12-4
CDR3 length: 15
CDR3 DNA: TGTGCCAGCAGTGACCTGGGATCCGGATCTTATGAAGCTTTCTTT
CDR3 protein: CASSDLGSGSYEAFF

clone size: .
J gene: TRBJ1-4
D gene: .
V gene: TRBV29-1
CDR3 length: 13
CDR3 DNA: TGCAGCGTTGAAACTCCAACTAATGAAAAACTGTTTTTT
CDR3 protein: CSVETPTNEKLFF

clone size: few
J gene: TRBJ2-2
D gene: .
V gene: TRBV15
CDR3 length: 15
CDR3 DNA: TGTGCCACCAGCAGGGGACTCACCCCCACCGGGGAGCTGTTTTTT
CDR3 protein: CATSRGLTPTGELFF

clone size: few
J gene: TRBJ1-2
D gene: TRBD1
V gene: TRBV20-1
CDR3 length: 11
CDR3 DNA: TGCGGCCCGAGGGACAGGTCGTCCTACACCTTC
CDR3 protein: CGPRDRSSYTF

clone size: .
J gene: TRBJ1-1
D gene: TRBD1
V gene: TRBV20-1
CDR3 length: 15
CDR3 DNA: TGCAGTGCTAGCCAGACAGGGTGGTTAAACACTGAAGCTTTCTTT
CDR3 protein: CSASQTGWLNTEAFF

clone size: many
J gene: TRBJ2-2
D gene: TRBD2
V gene: TRBV7-8
CDR3 length: 15
CDR3 DNA: TGTGCCAGCAGCCGGACTAGCGGTAACACCGGGGAGCTGTTTTTT
CDR3 protein: CASSRTSGNTGELFF

clone size: .
J gene: TRBJ2-1
D gene: TRBD2
V gene: TRBV6-2/TRBV6-3
CDR3 length: 21
CDR3 DNA: TGTGCCAGCAGTTACTTCGAAGGGCGTGGTAGCGGGGCCCTTTCCTACAATGAGCAGTTCTTC
CDR3 protein: CASSYFEGRGSGALSYNEQFF

clone size: .
J gene: TRBJ2-3
D gene: TRBD2
V gene: TRBV20-1
CDR3 length: 16
CDR3 DNA: TGCAGTGCTAGAGGTTGGGTAGCGGGGACGGCAGATACGCAGTATTTT
CDR3 protein: CSARGWVAGTADTQYF

clone size: .
J gene: TRBJ2-1
D gene: .
V gene: TRBV4-1
CDR3 length: 16
CDR3 DNA: TGCGCCAGCAGCCAAGGCGCCGAGTTAGGGTACAATGAGCAGTTCTTC
CDR3 protein: CASSQGAELGYNEQFF

clone size: .
J gene: TRBJ2-3
D gene: TRBD2
V gene: TRBV20-1
CDR3 length: 14
CDR3 DNA: TGCAGTGCTAGGCGAGGGCTAGCGGACTATACGCAGTATTTT
CDR3 protein: CSARRGLADYTQYF

clone size: .
J gene: TRBJ2-3
D gene: .
V gene: TRBV5-1
CDR3 length: 16
CDR3 DNA: TGCGCCAGCAGCGCACGGGGGTTAGTTAGGACAGATACGCAGTATTTT
CDR3 protein: CASSARGLVRTDTQYF

clone size: few
J gene: TRBJ1-4
D gene: .
V gene: TRBV20-1
CDR3 length: 14
CDR3 DNA: TGCAGTGCTATACGGGGTGCAACTAATGAAAAACTGTTTTTT
CDR3 protein: CSAIRGATNEKLFF

clone size: .
J gene: TRBJ2-4
D gene: .
V gene: TRBV29-1
CDR3 length: 13
CDR3 DNA: TGCAGCGTTCTCGGGACATCCCAAAACATTCAGTACTTC
CDR3 protein: CSVLGTSQNIQYF

clone size: .
J gene: TRBJ2-7
D gene: .
V gene: TRBV7-8
CDR3 length: 16
CDR3 DNA: TGTGCCAGCAGCTTAGTACTAGCTGACAGCTCCTACGAGCAGTACTTC
CDR3 protein: CASSLVLADSSYEQYF

clone size: .
J gene: TRBJ2-7
D gene: TRBD1
V gene: TRBV15
CDR3 length: 15
CDR3 DNA: TGTGCCACCAGCAGCCGGACAGGGGATTTCTACGAGCAGTACTTC
CDR3 protein: CATSSRTGDFYEQYF

clone size: few
J gene: TRBJ2-4
D gene: .
V gene: TRBV29-1
CDR3 length: 11
CDR3 DNA: TGCCACAGGTCCCCCAAAAACATTCAGTACTTC
CDR3 protein: CHRSPKNIQYF

clone size: .
J gene: TRBJ2-3
D gene: TRBD2
V gene: TRBV20-1
CDR3 length: 14
CDR3 DNA: TGCAGTCTCCTAGCGGGATATGACACAGATACGCAGTATTTT
CDR3 protein: CSLLAGYDTDTQYF

clone size: .
J gene: TRBJ2-3
D gene: TRBD2
V gene: TRBV20-1
CDR3 length: 18
CDR3 DNA: TGCAGTGCTAAAGATCCCCGACTAGCGGGGACTTACACAGATACGCAGTATTTT
CDR3 protein: CSAKDPRLAGTYTDTQYF

clone size: few
J gene: TRBJ2-6
D gene: TRBD1
V gene: TRBV27
CDR3 length: 21
CDR3 DNA: TGTGCCAGCAGTTTTCTATTTTCCGGGACAGAGTTCAGCTCTGGGGCCAACGTCCTGACTTTC
CDR3 protein: CASSFLFSGTEFSSGANVLTF

clone size: .
J gene: TRBJ2-2
D gene: TRBD1
V gene: TRBV10-3
CDR3 length: 15
CDR3 DNA: TGTGCCATCAGTGACATTACAGGGGAAACCGGGGAGCTGTTTTTT
CDR3 protein: CAISDITGETGELFF